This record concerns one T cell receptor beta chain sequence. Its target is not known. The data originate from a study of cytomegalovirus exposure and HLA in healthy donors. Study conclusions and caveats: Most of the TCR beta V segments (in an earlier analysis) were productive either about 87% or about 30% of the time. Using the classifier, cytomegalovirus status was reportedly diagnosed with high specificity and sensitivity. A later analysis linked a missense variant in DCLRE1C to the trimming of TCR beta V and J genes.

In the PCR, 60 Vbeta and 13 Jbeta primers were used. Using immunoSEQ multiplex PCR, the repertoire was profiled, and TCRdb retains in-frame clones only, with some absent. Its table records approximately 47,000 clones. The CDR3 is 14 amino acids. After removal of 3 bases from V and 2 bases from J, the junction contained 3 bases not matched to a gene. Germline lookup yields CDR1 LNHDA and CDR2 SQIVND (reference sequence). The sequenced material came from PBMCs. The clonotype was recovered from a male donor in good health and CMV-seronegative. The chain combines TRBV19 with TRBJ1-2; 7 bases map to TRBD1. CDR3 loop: CASSILTGNYGYTF. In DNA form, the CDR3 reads TGTGCCAGTAGTATTTTGACAGGGAACTATGGCTACACCTTC.